A single sample is the source of the 22 T cell receptor beta chains below, sequenced in a study of identifying expanded T cells in peripheral blood. This table comes from immunoSEQ multiplex PCR, and its TCRdb copy is limited to in-frame clones, with some not included. The repertoire holds just over 90,000 clones, with roughly 90% as singletons. The source material was blood. These receptor sequences come from a person between 18 and 75 years old in good health.

The V gene is TRBV5-4, the J gene TRBJ2-2; D not resolved. CDR1 and CDR2 from the germline V gene are SGHNT and YYREEE (reference sequence). CDR3 length: 15 amino acids. Trimming left V 2 bases short and J 2 bases short, with 10 bases between. The CDR3 nucleotides are TGTGCCAGCAGCTTAGGGCAGGACAACACCGGGGAGCTGTTTTTT. Encoded protein: CASSLGQDNTGELFF. The whole variable domain, filled in from reference TRBV5-4 and TRBJ2-2, reads ETGVTQSPTHLIKTRGQQVTLRCSSQSGHNTVSWYQQALGQGPQFIFQYYREEENGRGNFPPRFSGLQFPNYSSELNVNALELDDSALYLCASSLGQDNTGELFFGEGSRLTVL.

This chain uses TRBV14 with TRBJ2-5, with 9 bases matching TRBD1. V lost 4 bases to trimming and J lost 5 bases; unmatched junction nucleotides: 5. Germline V lookup: CDR1 SGHDN, CDR2 FVKESK. This CDR3 contains 14 residues. The CDR3, as DNA: TGTGCCAGCAGCCGAGGACAGGGGTGGGAGACCCAGTACTTC. As protein: CASSRGQGWETQYF.

This clone was found a few times. This chain links TRBV13 with TRBJ1-4; TRBD1 is a possible D gene (5 bases). CDR3 length equals 15 residues. CDR1 is PRHDT and CDR2 is FYEKMQ in the germline V gene (reference sequence). V was pared by 1 base and J by 0 bases, with 6 bases between. The CDR3 DNA follows: TGTGCCAGCAGCTTAGAGGGGTCAACTAATGAAAAACTGTTTTTT. It is translated as CASSLEGSTNEKLFF.

The rearrangement uses TRBV19 and TRBJ2-3; D perhaps matches TRBD2 (6 bases). Germline loops: CDR1 LNHDA, CDR2 SQIVND (reference sequence). V lost 7 bases to trimming and J lost 1 base, with 12 bases between them. There are 14 residues in the CDR3. The CDR3 loop reads CASKVRGGTDTQYF. The CDR3 coding sequence is TGTGCCAGTAAGGTGCGGGGAGGCACAGATACGCAGTATTTT.

The rearrangement uses TRBV6-1 and TRBJ2-7; 8 positions match TRBD2. The V gene end was trimmed by 4 bases and the J gene end by 2 bases; junction bases not matched to a gene: 10. The CDR3 spans 16 residues. The germline V gene has CDR1 MNHNS and CDR2 SASEGT. CDR3 bases: TGTGCCAGCAGTGGTCTGTCGCTGGGACTAGCCTACGAGCAGTACTTC. It specifies CASSGLSLGLAYEQYF.

The chain has TRBV19 and TRBJ1-5; D unclear. The V end was cut by 5 bases, the J end by 5 bases, with 10 bases between. The germline CDR1 and CDR2 sequences are LNHDA and SQIVND (reference sequence). The CDR3 has 13 amino acids. CDR3 DNA sequence: TGTGCCAGTAGTTTTCAGAACGATCAGCCCCAGCATTTT. It translates to CASSFQNDQPQHF.

The rearrangement uses TRBV4-3 and TRBJ1-5; no clear D. Germline CDR1 LGHNA, CDR2 YSLEER. The CDR3 runs 15 residues. Between the trimmed V and J ends, which lost 6 bases and 0 bases, there was a span of 12 bases. CDR3 in DNA: TGCGCCAGCAGTCTTGGACCAGATAGCAATCAGCCCCAGCATTTT. Translating it yields CASSLGPDSNQPQHF.

Here the CDR3 reads CASSLTGSYYGYTF. In DNA form, the CDR3 reads TGTGCCAGCAGTTTGACGGGCAGCTACTATGGCTACACCTTC. The genes are TRBV28 and TRBJ1-2; D call uncertain. The germline V and J ends were trimmed by 3 bases and 3 bases, with 11 bases remaining between them. The CDR3 totals 14 residues. Per germline, CDR1 MDHEN and CDR2 SYDVKM.

The rearrangement links TRBV5-4 to TRBJ2-5; D is ambiguous. V dropped 4 bases and J dropped 5 bases, with 12 bases sitting between them. In germline, CDR1 is SGHNT, CDR2 YYREEE (reference sequence). The CDR3 extends over 13 amino acids. The DNA for the CDR3 is TGTGCCAGCAGCCTTAGTCTCGGGGAGACCCAGTACTTC. The encoded protein is CASSLSLGETQYF.

The chain couples TRBV5-4 to TRBJ1-5; D might be TRBD1 (6 bases). Trimming took 4 bases from V and 1 from J, leaving 12 bases between them. The germline V gene has CDR1 SGHNT and CDR2 YYREEE (reference sequence). This CDR3 has 15 residues. The CDR3 reads CASSTGIGSNQPQHF. The CDR3 DNA reads as TGTGCCAGCAGCACAGGGATTGGCAGCAATCAGCCCCAGCATTTT.

The genes are TRBV9 and TRBJ1-3, with D possibly TRBD1 on 6 matching bases. The CDR3 sequence is 17 residues long. Germline CDR1 is SGDLS and CDR2 is YYNGEE. Trimming removed 0 bases at V and 2 bases at J, with 15 bases between. The CDR3 DNA reads TGTGCCAGCAGCGTAGGAACGGGACACGGAACTGGAAACACCATATATTTT. The encoded protein is CASSVGTGHGTGNTIYF. The full variable domain, its missing parts supplied by reference TRBV9 and TRBJ1-3, is DSGVTQTPKHLITATGQRVTLRCSPRSGDLSVYWYQQSLDQGLQFLIQYYNGEERAKGNILERFSAQQFPDLHSELNLSSLELGDSALYFCASSVGTGHGTGNTIYFGEGSWLTVV.

J is TRBJ1-2 and V is TRBV6-5; D remains ambiguous. This CDR3 region has 13 residues. Germline V gene lookup returns CDR1 MNHEY and CDR2 SVGAGI. V was clipped by 6 bases and J by 4 bases, with 12 bases between them. The CDR3 nucleotides are TGTGCCAGCAGCTGGGAGGAACTCTATGGCTACACCTTC. The encoded protein is CASSWEELYGYTF.

The chain has TRBV6-1 and TRBJ2-7; D uncertain. With 3 bases removed from V and 1 base from J, the gap between germline ends came to 16 bases. CDR1 is MNHNS, CDR2 SASEGT, per germline. The CDR3 covers 16 residues. The DNA for the CDR3 is TGTGCCAGCAGTGAGGCAGTGACACTGGGGTCCTACGAGCAGTACTTC. Amino acid sequence: CASSEAVTLGSYEQYF.

The sample holds one count of this clone. The chain recombines TRBV4-2 with TRBJ2-5, with a tentative D call TRBD1 (6 bases). The CDR3 totals 15 residues. The germline V and J ends were trimmed by 2 bases and 2 bases, with 12 bases remaining between them. Per the germline V gene, CDR1 is LGHNA and CDR2 is YNFKEQ. DNA of the CDR3: TGTGCCAGCAGCCAATCCACAGGGCGTCAAGAGACCCAGTACTTC. This codes for CASSQSTGRQETQYF.

This sequence joins TRBV2 and TRBJ1-2, with 8 positions matching TRBD1. V was pared by 7 bases and J by 4 bases, with 8 bases of the junction left unmatched. Germline V CDR1 and CDR2: SNHLY, FYNNEI. The CDR3 is made up of 14 amino acids. CDR3 in amino acids: CASIGDRGAYGYTF. The DNA of the CDR3 is TGTGCCAGCATTGGAGACAGGGGAGCCTATGGCTACACCTTC.

This chain links TRBV18 with TRBJ2-1, with 7 positions matching TRBD2. This CDR3 has 14 amino acids. J was trimmed by 9 bases and V by 3 bases; bases with no gene match: 8. Germline V gene data show CDR1 as KGHSH and CDR2 as LQKENI. The CDR3: CASSPQSGDTEQFF. CDR3 nucleotides: TGTGCCAGCTCACCTCAGAGCGGGGATACTGAGCAGTTCTTC.

The CDR3 coding sequence is TGTGCCACCAGCAGAGATCCCTCTCCCATATATTTT. It codes for CATSRDPSPIYF. This chain connects TRBV15 to TRBJ1-3, with D uncertain. Per the germline V gene, CDR1 is LNHNV and CDR2 is YYDKDF (reference sequence). Trimming stripped 0 bases from V and 11 bases from J, with 8 bases between. The CDR3 contains 12 residues.

The V and J genes are TRBV29-1 and TRBJ2-7; no reliable D call. V gave up 3 bases and J gave up 0 bases, with 12 bases separating them. CDR1 and CDR2 from the germline V gene are SQVTM and ANQGSEA. This CDR3 contains 14 residues. This CDR3 reads CSVDRSGISYEQYF. CDR3 nucleotide sequence: TGCAGCGTTGATCGGTCAGGCATCTCCTACGAGCAGTACTTC.

This clone was observed a single time. The rearrangement joins TRBV28 to TRBJ1-5, with D hard to call. The germline V and J ends were trimmed by 6 bases and 2 bases, with 11 bases remaining between them. Germline V CDR1 and CDR2: MDHEN, SYDVKM. The CDR3 is 14 amino acids. The CDR3 loop reads CASSPGGGNQPQHF. CDR3 nucleotide sequence: TGTGCCAGCAGCCCGGGTGGGGGCAATCAGCCCCAGCATTTT.

J is TRBJ2-1 and V is TRBV28; a weak D match, TRBD1 (6 bases). This CDR3 has 12 residues. CDR1 and CDR2 from the germline V gene are MDHEN and SYDVKM. V lost 6 bases and J lost 9, with 12 bases in between. The CDR3 is CASRRTGLEQFF. CDR3 bases: TGTGCCAGCAGGCGAACAGGGCTTGAGCAGTTCTTC.

The gene calls are TRBV7-2 and TRBJ2-7; 8 bases agree with TRBD1. In germline, CDR1 is SGHTA, CDR2 FQGNSA. V gave up 3 bases and J gave up 3 bases; unmatched junction bases: 4. The CDR3 covers 14 residues. The CDR3 region has the DNA TGTGCCAGCAGCTTCAGACAGGGGTTCTACGAGCAGTACTTC. Residues: CASSFRQGFYEQYF.

The V gene is TRBV15, the J gene TRBJ1-1; D remains unclear. Trimming shortened V by 0 bases and J by 2 bases, and 10 bases separated the two germline ends. The CDR3 totals 15 residues. CDR1 and CDR2 (germline): LNHNV, YYDKDF (reference sequence). CDR3 region: CATSRDHLGNTEAFF. CDR3 DNA sequence: TGTGCCACCAGCAGAGATCACTTGGGAAACACTGAAGCTTTCTTT.